These 32 T cell receptor beta chains were sequenced from one sample in a study of blood T cell repertoires in COVID-19. The assay was immunoSEQ multiplex PCR, and TCRdb's table has in-frame clones only and misses some. The repertoire has approximately 260,000 clones, nearly 90% of them found once; the top ten carry 2.1%. The sequenced sample consisted of peripheral blood. These receptors all stem from a woman aged 55-70 years with COVID-19, enrolled during active disease.

The chain combines TRBV2 with TRBJ2-2, with D possibly matching TRBD1 (6 bases). Germline V lookup: CDR1 SNHLY, CDR2 FYNNEI. This CDR3 spans 14 amino acids. V was pared by 9 bases and J by 0 bases, with 11 bases between. The CDR3 loop is CASSRGTNTGELFF. As DNA, the CDR3 is TGTGCCAGTTCAAGGGGGACGAACACCGGGGAGCTGTTTTTT.

The rearrangement uses TRBV19 and TRBJ2-3; D is possibly TRBD2 (5 bases). V was shortened by 1 base and J by 9 bases, with 11 bases between the two germline ends. The CDR3 extends over 13 amino acids. Germline CDR1 and CDR2: LNHDA and SQIVND (reference sequence). As DNA, the CDR3 is TGTGCCAGTAGTATAGTCTCGGAGGCCACGCAGTATTTT. Its protein product is CASSIVSEATQYF.

The rearrangement links TRBV6-5 to TRBJ1-1; maybe TRBD1 (6 bases). V lost 8 bases, J lost 3 bases, and 19 bases lay in between. The CDR3 has 15 amino acids. The germline V gene encodes CDR1 MNHEY and CDR2 SVGAGI. CDR3: CASLPRRGADTEAFF. The CDR3 region has the DNA TGTGCCAGCCTTCCCCGGCGGGGGGCCGACACTGAAGCTTTCTTT.

This clone has just one count. The chain links TRBV5-1 to TRBJ1-1; perhaps TRBD1 as D (5 bases). V lost 3 bases to trimming and J lost 1 base, with 16 bases between them. This CDR3 region has 16 residues. The germline gives CDR1 SGHRS, CDR2 YFSETQ. DNA of the CDR3: TGCGCCAGCAGCTCGATCTCCCAAAGGGGGAACACTGAAGCTTTCTTT. Translated: CASSSISQRGNTEAFF.

This rearrangement joins TRBV6-1 to TRBJ1-5; unclear D gene. The CDR3 sequence is 14 residues long. With 3 bases removed from V and 4 bases from J, the gap between germline ends came to 10 bases. Per germline, CDR1 MNHNS and CDR2 SASEGT. Here the CDR3 reads CASSEIRINQPQHF. The CDR3 DNA follows: TGTGCCAGCAGTGAGATCAGGATTAATCAGCCCCAGCATTTT.

The V call is TRBV2, the J call TRBJ1-2; 7 bases match TRBD1. The CDR3 contains 16 residues. Germline CDR1 is SNHLY and CDR2 is FYNNEI. J gave up 4 bases and V 6 bases, and 14 bases lay outside the gene matches. CDR3 in DNA: TGTGCCAGCAGAAGACAGGGAGTATCTGTGTCCTATGGCTACACCTTC. Encoded protein: CASRRQGVSVSYGYTF.

The chain combines TRBV7-6 with TRBJ1-2; TRBD1 might be the D (6 bases). With 4 bases removed from V and 2 bases from J, the gap between germline ends came to 20 bases. CDR3 length: 17 amino acids. The germline gives CDR1 SGHVS, CDR2 FNYEAQ. DNA of the CDR3: TGTGCCAGCAGCTCTACTCACGGACAGTCTAGGAACTATGGCTACACCTTC. The encoded protein is CASSSTHGQSRNYGYTF.

This clone came up once. The chain employs TRBV3-1 (or the pseudogene TRBV3-2) and TRBJ2-2; 9 bases are shared with TRBD2. The ends lost 5 bases at V and 4 bases at J; junction bases unmatched: 2. The CDR3 totals 14 residues. Per the germline V gene, CDR1 is LGHDT and CDR2 is YNNKEL (reference sequence). This CDR3 reads CASSATSGTGELFF. CDR3 in DNA: TGTGCCAGCAGCGCGACTAGCGGCACCGGGGAGCTGTTTTTT.

This clone is a singleton in its sample. The rearrangement uses TRBV7-2 and TRBJ2-3; D possibly corresponds to TRBD2 (5 bases). This CDR3 is 12 amino acids long. Germline V gene data show CDR1 as SGHTA and CDR2 as FQGNSA. V gave up 6 bases and J gave up 6 bases, with 10 bases separating them. The CDR3 sequence: CASSHTGDTQYF. The CDR3 DNA follows: TGTGCCAGCAGTCATACGGGGGATACGCAGTATTTT.

The J gene is TRBJ1-2, the V gene TRBV19; D is unresolved. V gave up 8 bases and J gave up 1 base, with 11 bases separating them. CDR3 length: 13 amino acids. CDR1 is LNHDA and CDR2 is SQIVND in the germline V gene (reference sequence). CDR3: CASHPGLNYGYTF. The CDR3 nucleotides read TGTGCCAGTCACCCAGGCCTTAACTATGGCTACACCTTC.

The chain has TRBV7-6 and TRBJ2-5; D might be TRBD1 (6 bases). V was trimmed by 0 bases and J by 1 base, leaving 15 bases between them. Germline values: CDR1 SGHVS, CDR2 FNYEAQ. The CDR3 spans 17 residues. CDR3: CASSLAPGAGFQETQYF. Written as DNA, the CDR3 is TGTGCCAGCAGCTTAGCGCCAGGGGCTGGGTTCCAAGAGACCCAGTACTTC.

The chain links TRBV11-3 to TRBJ2-3, with D possibly matching TRBD2 (6 bases). The V gene lost 6 bases and the J gene lost 0 bases, with 7 bases spanning the gap. Germline V gene data show CDR1 as SGHNT and CDR2 as YENEEA. The CDR3 has 13 amino acids. CDR3 in DNA: TGTGCCAGCAGTGCGGGGAGCACAGATACGCAGTATTTT. Amino acid sequence: CASSAGSTDTQYF. Together with reference TRBV11-3 and TRBJ2-3, the CDR3 gives the full variable domain: EAGVVQSPRYKIIEKKQPVAFWCNPISGHNTLYWYLQNLGQGPELLIRYENEEAVDDSQLPKDRFSAERLKGVDSTLKIQPAELGDSAVYLCASSAGSTDTQYFGPGTRLTVL.

This clone was seen once. V and J are TRBV7-6 and TRBJ2-3; 7 bases are shared with TRBD1. CDR3 length: 15 residues. J gave up 5 bases and V 0 bases, and 5 bases lay outside the gene matches. Germline CDR1 SGHVS, CDR2 FNYEAQ. This CDR3 reads CASSLAGQTIDTQYF. As DNA, the CDR3 is TGTGCCAGCAGCTTAGCGGGACAGACGATAGATACGCAGTATTTT.

The V gene is TRBV7-6, the J gene TRBJ2-6, with D uncertain. The germline CDR1 and CDR2 sequences are SGHVS and FNYEAQ. The CDR3 contains 16 residues. Between the trimmed V and J ends, which lost 2 bases and 0 bases, there was a span of 8 bases. The CDR3 reads CASSLMPGSGANVLTF. DNA for the CDR3: TGTGCCAGCAGCTTAATGCCGGGCTCTGGGGCCAACGTCCTGACTTTC.

The V gene is TRBV6-2 or TRBV6-3, the J gene TRBJ1-2, with 10 bases fitting TRBD1. CDR3 length: 16 residues. CDR1 MNHEY and CDR2 SVGEGT come from the germline V gene. The V and J ends lost 4 bases and 6 bases, in that order; junction bases with no gene match: 11. CDR3 amino acids: CASSFPWGQGINGYTF. For the CDR3, the DNA is TGTGCCAGCAGTTTCCCATGGGGACAGGGGATCAATGGCTACACCTTC.

The chain couples TRBV19 to TRBJ1-2; possibly TRBD1 for D (5 bases). The CDR3 is 14 amino acids. With 3 bases removed from V and 4 bases from J, the gap between germline ends came to 12 bases. The germline V gene has CDR1 LNHDA and CDR2 SQIVND (reference sequence). CDR3 region: CASSILGVVYGYTF. DNA for the CDR3: TGTGCCAGTAGTATTTTAGGGGTAGTCTATGGCTACACCTTC.

The chain combines TRBV5-6 with TRBJ2-2, with TRBD1 matching over 8 bases. Per the germline V gene, CDR1 is SGHDT and CDR2 is YYEEEE. Unmatched junction bases numbered 4, after V lost 5 bases and J lost 4 bases. The length of the CDR3 is 14 residues. CDR3 in DNA: TGTGCCAGCAGTTACAGGGGGAGCACCGGGGAGCTGTTTTTT. Residues: CASSYRGSTGELFF.

Concerning this clone: This specimen includes other DNA sequences encoding the same CDR3. The chain is built from TRBV6-5 and TRBJ1-2, with 8 bases identical to TRBD1. The CDR3 length is 13 residues. CDR1 MNHEY and CDR2 SVGAGI come from the germline V gene. V was pared by 6 bases and J by 3 bases, with 3 bases of the junction left unmatched. The CDR3 coding sequence is TGTGCCAGCAGAGGACAGGGAGACTATGGCTACACCTTC. This sequence encodes CASRGQGDYGYTF.

V and J are TRBV10-2 and TRBJ1-1; D remains unclear. Germline CDR1 reads WSHSY; CDR2 reads SAAADI. This CDR3 comprises 16 residues. V dropped 3 bases and J dropped 0 bases, with 14 bases sitting between them. The CDR3 sequence: CASSDGRPRMNTEAFF. In DNA form, the CDR3 reads TGCGCCAGCAGTGACGGGAGGCCCCGGATGAACACTGAAGCTTTCTTT.

V and J are TRBV28 and TRBJ1-1; D gene ambiguous. The CDR3 runs 12 residues. V was cut by 7 bases and J by 1 base, with 7 bases left in between. CDR1 MDHEN and CDR2 SYDVKM come from the germline V gene. CDR3 sequence (DNA): TGTGCCAGCAAGACACCGAACACTGAAGCTTTCTTT. As protein: CASKTPNTEAFF.

CDR3 in DNA: TGTGCCAGCAGCTTAGGCGGGCCATGGGCTGGAAACACCATATATTTT. It yields the protein CASSLGGPWAGNTIYF. The chain combines TRBV7-2 with TRBJ1-3; D gene uncertain. CDR1 is SGHTA, CDR2 FQGNSA, per germline. The CDR3 spans 16 residues. Trimming shortened V by 1 base and J by 2 bases, and 12 bases separated the two germline ends.

The V and J genes are TRBV2 and TRBJ1-1, with 9 positions matching TRBD1. V shed 4 bases and J 5 bases; nucleotides not matched to a gene: 14. Germline V lookup: CDR1 SNHLY, CDR2 FYNNEI. The CDR3 runs 17 residues. CDR3 amino acids: CASSGLAGQGFDTEAFF. The CDR3 coding sequence is TGTGCCAGCAGTGGGTTAGCGGGACAGGGCTTTGATACTGAAGCTTTCTTT.

V usage is TRBV14 and J usage is TRBJ2-1; a possible D gene is TRBD1 (6 bases). Germline assignment: CDR1 SGHDN and CDR2 FVKESK. The CDR3 length is 15 residues. Trimming removed 8 bases from V and 0 bases from J, with 14 bases in between. The CDR3: CASAPGQSSYNEQFF. The CDR3 nucleotides read TGTGCCAGCGCCCCAGGACAGAGCTCCTACAATGAGCAGTTCTTC.

The chain is built from TRBV7-9 and TRBJ1-4; 7 bases are a match to TRBD1. Germline V lookup: CDR1 SEHNR, CDR2 FQNEAQ (reference sequence). There are 15 residues in the CDR3. The trim removed 5 bases at V and 5 bases at J, leaving 8 bases unmatched. CDR3 coding DNA: TGTGCCAGCAGCCCCCAGAGGGGGCTCAATGAAAAACTGTTTTTT. This encodes CASSPQRGLNEKLFF.

V and J are TRBV5-1 and TRBJ1-2; D possibly corresponds to TRBD1 (5 bases). This CDR3 comprises 13 residues. Germline V lookup: CDR1 SGHRS, CDR2 YFSETQ. V dropped 5 bases and J dropped 10 bases, with 18 bases sitting between them. DNA for the CDR3: TGCGCCAGCAGTTCCTCGGGCGGGGGGATCTACACCTTC. Protein product: CASSSSGGGIYTF.

The chain uses TRBV28 and TRBJ2-5, with TRBD2 as a possible D gene (7 bases). Trimming cost V 2 bases and J 5 bases, with 15 bases left between them. This CDR3 spans 15 amino acids. Germline loops: CDR1 MDHEN, CDR2 SYDVKM. The CDR3 loop is CASSLLGGAGETQYF. The CDR3 DNA sequence: TGTGCCAGCAGTTTACTTGGGGGGGCCGGGGAGACCCAGTACTTC.

V and J are TRBV7-9 and TRBJ2-2; D unclear. From germline, CDR1 is SEHNR and CDR2 FQNEAQ (reference sequence). V was pared by 1 base and J by 7 bases, with 4 bases between. The CDR3 runs to 12 residues. CDR3 bases: TGTGCCAGCAGCTTAGTCCACGGGGAGCTGTTTTTT. Protein: CASSLVHGELFF.

The gene calls are TRBV5-4 and TRBJ1-4, with TRBD1 matching over 9 bases. The junction had 2 bases not matched to a gene; V was cut back by 0 bases and J by 8 bases. The CDR3 is 14 residues long. Germline-derived CDR1 and CDR2 are SGHNT and YYREEE (reference sequence). The CDR3 sequence is CASSLGTGVEKLFF. The DNA for the CDR3 is TGTGCCAGCAGCTTGGGGACAGGGGTAGAAAAACTGTTTTTT.

This clone was observed a single time. The V call is TRBV7-8, the J call TRBJ1-5; 7 bases agree with TRBD1. J was trimmed by 6 bases and V by 4 bases; bases with no gene match: 9. Germline V gene data show CDR1 as SGHVS and CDR2 as FQNEAQ. The CDR3 is 15 amino acids. CDR3 nucleotide sequence: TGTGCCAGCAGCTACCCGGCAGGGGGGCCTCAGCCCCAGCATTTT. This encodes CASSYPAGGPQPQHF.

The chain combines TRBV6-5 with TRBJ2-1; 12 bases align to TRBD1. V shed 5 bases, J shed 7 bases, and the junction held 6 bases outside the gene matches. The CDR3 runs to 15 residues. Germline lookup yields CDR1 MNHEY and CDR2 SVGAGI. CDR3 sequence (DNA): TGTGCCAGCAGTCGGGGACAGGGGGCGTATAATGAGCAGTTCTTC. Amino acids: CASSRGQGAYNEQFF.

V is TRBV6-2 or TRBV6-3 and J is TRBJ2-7; 7 bases agree with TRBD2. This CDR3 is built from 18 residues. The V segment lost 2 bases and the J segment 4 bases; nucleotides outside the gene matches: 17. In germline, CDR1 is MNHEY, CDR2 SVGEGT. CDR3 loop: CASSYNRGRAGARYEQYF. The CDR3 DNA reads TGTGCCAGCAGTTACAACCGAGGGAGGGCCGGGGCCCGTTACGAGCAGTACTTC.

Of note for this clone: The sample holds other DNA sequences that translate to the same CDR3. V usage is TRBV5-1 and J usage is TRBJ2-7; TRBD1 matches 10 bases. V lost 4 bases and J lost 2; bases outside the gene matches: 3. This CDR3 has 14 residues. Germline V CDR1 and CDR2: SGHRS, YFSETQ. The CDR3 is CASSQGQGAYEQYF. For the CDR3, the DNA is TGCGCCAGCAGCCAAGGACAGGGGGCCTACGAGCAGTACTTC.